This T cell receptor (beta chain) was profiled in a study of T cells in women clearing cervical HPV infection. Turning to this clone: What it recognizes is unknown. The read terminates 3 residues ahead of where the CDR3 ends, so the germline J gene completes it.

Average input was about 1,200 ng genomic DNA for immunoSEQ TCR beta CDR3 amplification. Assay used: immunoSEQ multiplex PCR; TCRdb lists only in-frame clones, some missing. The table for this sample gives 31,000 or so clones. There are 14 residues in the CDR3. Looked up from germline, CDR1 is SGHVS and CDR2 is FQNEAQ. General study findings and limits: Repertoire richness, not evenness, was significantly elevated in CIN3+ cases versus controls.

Sequenced input: blood buffy coat. V usage is TRBV7-8 and J usage is TRBJ2-3, with D perhaps matching TRBD1 (6 bases). This receptor was taken from a woman aged 18 to 75 with a cervical HPV16 infection that either progressed to CIN3+ or cleared (not recorded which). The chain's CDR3 is CASSRGTNQETQYF. CDR3 DNA (partial): TGTGCCAGCAGCCGAGGGACAAACCAAGAGACG.